The 16 T cell receptor beta chains reported below all come from one sample, sequenced in a study of CD8+CD57+ T cells in acquired aplastic anemia. Genomic DNA, the template, was used for profiling of the TCR beta VDJ and CDR3. A single record per CDR3 protein comes from TCRdb applying MiXCR to the reads. The sample holds 150,000 or so distinct CDR3 sequences, roughly 54% seen once. In patients chosen for sequencing, flow cytometry had shown CD8+CD57+ cell expansion. The sample comprised sorted CD4+, CD8+, or CD8+CD57+ T cells (not recorded which) from PBMCs. The receptors shown here come from a human donor with aplastic anemia.

This clonotype was picked up many times. CDR3 residues: CASIEPTGNYGYTF. For the CDR3, the DNA is TGTGCCAGCATCGAACCGACAGGGAACTATGGCTACACCTTC. The V and J genes are TRBV7-9 and TRBJ1-2; 7 bases align to TRBD1. The V and J ends lost 7 bases and 2 bases, in that order; junction bases with no gene match: 7. Germline values: CDR1 SEHNR, CDR2 FQNEAQ (reference sequence). The CDR3 is made up of 14 amino acids.

In this sample, this clonotype turned up once. The CDR3 loop reads CASSEGNDGYSPLHF. CDR3 nucleotide sequence: TGTGCCAGCAGTGAGGGAAATGATGGCTACTCACCCCTCCACTTT. V and J are TRBV6-1 and TRBJ1-6; unclear D gene. V was pared by 3 bases and J by 10 bases, with 16 bases between. This CDR3 spans 15 amino acids. Germline V CDR1 and CDR2: MNHNS, SASEGT.

This chain uses TRBV2 with TRBJ1-4, with D unresolved. V gave up 5 bases and J gave up 2 bases, with 12 bases separating them. The CDR3 sequence is 15 residues long. The germline V gene has CDR1 SNHLY and CDR2 FYNNEI. The CDR3 DNA reads as TGTGCCAGCAGTAAGGAAGGGCTCACTAATGAAAAACTGTTTTTT. Protein product: CASSKEGLTNEKLFF.

The chain has TRBV4-1 and TRBJ2-7; D may correspond to TRBD1 or TRBD2 (5 bases each). CDR3 length: 17 residues. Trimming removed 0 bases from V and 3 bases from J, with 18 bases in between. Germline loops: CDR1 MGHRA, CDR2 YSYEKL. The CDR3 sequence: CASSQEAQEGSYYEQYF. Written as DNA, the CDR3 is TGCGCCAGCAGCCAAGAGGCTCAAGAGGGGTCCTACTACGAGCAGTACTTC.

This clonotype was recorded once. A much larger clonotype is one base distant, so this may be a read error. This chain links TRBV5-6 with TRBJ2-1; 10 bases map to TRBD2. The CDR3 loop spans 15 amino acids. Germline CDR1 SGHDT, CDR2 YYEEEE. The CDR3 DNA reads as TGTGCCAGCAGCCTAGCGGGGGCCCAGTACAATAAGCAGTTCTTC. It translates to CASSLAGAQYNKQFF.

This chain connects TRBV2 to TRBJ2-7; D call uncertain. The V and J ends lost 3 bases and 2 bases respectively, with 11 bases between them. Germline V gene lookup returns CDR1 SNHLY and CDR2 FYNNEI. This CDR3 region has 14 residues. CDR3 sequence: CASSEQQSAYEQYF. CDR3 nucleotides: TGTGCCAGCAGTGAGCAACAGTCAGCCTACGAGCAGTACTTC.

In this sample, this clonotype turned up a few times. The V gene is TRBV24-1, the J gene TRBJ2-3; D uncertain. V dropped 5 bases and J dropped 1 base, with 6 bases sitting between them. There are 13 residues in the CDR3. The V gene's germline CDR1 is KGHDR and CDR2 SFDVKD. For the CDR3, the DNA is TGTGCCACCAGTGCTACAGGCACAGATACGCAGTATTTT. Its translation is CATSATGTDTQYF.

This clonotype was counted between two and nine times. The chain employs TRBV10-1 and TRBJ2-3; no clear D. The CDR3 contains 13 residues. With 3 bases removed from V and 2 bases from J, the gap between germline ends came to 6 bases. Germline CDR1 is WNHNN and CDR2 is SYGVQD (reference sequence). The CDR3 DNA reads TGCGCCAGCAGTGAACAGTACACAGATACGCAGTATTTT. Protein sequence: CASSEQYTDTQYF.

Details on this clonotype: The germline gene is not matched at one end of the junction; a read error may be the cause. The chain combines TRBV19 with TRBJ2-2; 10 positions match TRBD2. CDR1 is LNHDA and CDR2 is SQIVND in the germline V gene (reference sequence). CDR3 size: 14 residues. In nucleotides, the CDR3 is TGCGCCAGTATTGGGACTAGCGTGTCCGGGGAGCTGTTTTTT. This encodes CASIGTSVSGELFF.

On this clonotype itself: A single base separates this from a much larger clone, so it may be a read error. This chain joins TRBV11-1 and TRBJ1-4, with 9 bases fitting TRBD1. From germline, CDR1 is SGHAT and CDR2 FQDESV (reference sequence). The V segment lost 4 bases and the J segment 2 bases; nucleotides outside the gene matches: 5. The length of the CDR3 is 16 residues. The CDR3 here is CASSWVQGATNEKLFF. The CDR3 bases are TGTGCCAGCAGCTGGGTACAGGGGGCCACTAATGAAAAACTGTTTTTT.

This clonotype was seen at least ten times. The V call is TRBV19, the J call TRBJ1-1; 7 nucleotides agree with TRBD1. The germline V gene has CDR1 LNHDA and CDR2 SQIVND (reference sequence). This CDR3 is built from 18 residues. V dropped 6 bases and J dropped 4; count of bases not matched to a gene: 20. The CDR3 loop is CASRVRQGLLLVTTEAFF. CDR3 nucleotide sequence: TGTGCCAGTAGGGTCCGACAGGGCCTTCTTCTCGTGACCACTGAAGCTTTCTTT.

This CDR3 is CSVVSPGVPKGLFF. CDR3 in DNA: TGCAGCGTTGTATCTCCTGGGGTCCCAAAGGGACTGTTTTTT. The chain couples TRBV29-1 to TRBJ1-4; D unresolved. Germline V gives CDR1 SQVTM, CDR2 ANQGSEA. The CDR3 is 14 amino acids. Trimming removed 4 bases from V and 13 bases from J, with 22 bases in between. Supplemented by reference TRBV29-1 and TRBJ1-4, the full variable domain reads SAVISQKPSRDICQRGTSLTIQCQVDSQVTMMFWYRQQPGQSLTLIATANQGSEATYESGFVIDKFPISRPNLTFSTLTVSNMSPEDSSIYLCSVVSPGVPKGLFFGSGTQLSVL.

This clonotype was seen at least ten times. The J gene is TRBJ1-4, the V gene TRBV7-2; 8 bases agree with TRBD1. Per germline, CDR1 SGHTA and CDR2 FQGNSA. This CDR3 has 13 residues. V dropped 5 bases and J dropped 15; count of bases not matched to a gene: 11. The CDR3 DNA sequence: TGTGCCAGCAGCGGTGACAGGGGTACTTTGATGTTTTTT. As protein: CASSGDRGTLMFF.

The chain links TRBV10-3 to TRBJ2-7; 7 positions match TRBD1. Germline V gene lookup returns CDR1 ENHRY and CDR2 SYGVKD. Losses at the gene ends were 3 bases for V and 0 bases for J; bases not matched to a gene: 11. CDR3 size: 17 residues. Written as DNA, the CDR3 is TGTGCCATCAGTGACCCTTATCAGGGGGTAGGCTCCTACGAGCAGTACTTC. It translates to CAISDPYQGVGSYEQYF.

Worth noting for this clonotype: This could be a read error, since a much larger clone is one nucleotide away. The chain is built from TRBV12-3 or TRBV12-4 and TRBJ2-1; either TRBD1 or TRBD2 may fit D (6 bases each). This CDR3 is built from 15 residues. The CDR3 nucleotides are TGTGCCAGCAGTTTGTTAGGGGGGTTCTACAATGAGCAGCTCTTC. It is translated as CASSLLGGFYNEQLF.

The chain recombines TRBV7-9 with TRBJ1-2, with a possible D match to TRBD1 (6 bases). V was trimmed by 5 bases and J by 10 bases, leaving 11 bases between them. From germline, CDR1 is SEHNR and CDR2 FQNEAQ (reference sequence). This CDR3 spans 11 amino acids. The CDR3: CASSTGSTYTF. DNA for the CDR3: TGTGCCAGCAGCACAGGGAGTACCTACACCTTC.